A selection of T cell receptor beta chains follows, all from one sample in a study of metastatic and nonmetastatic thyroid tumors. TCRdb re-called the PCR reads through MiXCR. The sample has 40,000 to 45,000 clones, about 15% seen once. The source material was blood. These receptors were taken from a female donor with papillary thyroid cancer or a benign thyroid nodule (not recorded which). Some clones in this sample may be carry-over from other donors' samples. CDR3s include the opening cysteine and the closing phenylalanine or tryptophan. The D gene is left open where the match is weak. Size is omitted from some rows. Given values are once, few, many or a class for expanded clones.

>TRBJ1-2|TRBV29-1|many|-
TGCAGCGTTGAAGGCAATCTGGGACTAAACTATGGCTACACCTTC
CSVEGNLGLNYGYTF
>TRBJ2-3|TRBV20-1|many|-
TGCAGTGCTAGAGATCGGCGGAGCAACACAGATACGCAGTATTTT
CSARDRRSNTDTQYF
>TRBJ1-6|TRBV28|few|TRBD1
TGTGCCAGCATTGGAGAGACAGGGAGTGTTAATTCACCCCTCCACTTT
CASIGETGSVNSPLHF
>TRBJ1-5|TRBV19|many|TRBD1
TGTGCCAGTAGTAGCTGGGCAGGGGGCGGTGGTGGCAATCAGCCCCAGCATTTT
CASSSWAGGGGGNQPQHF
>TRBJ2-7|TRBV6-1|many|TRBD2
TGTGCCAGCAGTGAATTAACCAGACTAGCGACCGAGCAGTACTTC
CASSELTRLATEQYF
>TRBJ2-1|TRBV4-2|-|TRBD2
TGTGCCAGCAGCCAAGATCGGGCGGGAGTTAGACAGCTCTTC
CASSQDRAGVRQLF
>TRBJ2-5|TRBV7-2|-|-
TGTGCCAGCAGCTATCAACTCGGGGGCGGGGAGACCCAGTACTTC
CASSYQLGGGETQYF
>TRBJ2-7|TRBV7-9|many|-
TGTGCCAGCAGCTCCGCCCGAGGGTTCTACGAGCAGTACTTC
CASSSARGFYEQYF
>TRBJ2-1|TRBV5-5|many|-
TGTGCCAGCAGCTTAGAATCCCAGGGTTACAATGAGCAGTTCTTC
CASSLESQGYNEQFF
>TRBJ1-3|TRBV20-1|many|-
TGCAGTGCGGAGACAGTAGTCGGAAACACCATATATTTT
CSAETVVGNTIYF
>TRBJ1-1|TRBV5-1|many|TRBD1
TGCGCCAGCAGCTTGGCAGGGGGATCTGAAGCTTTCTTT
CASSLAGGSEAFF
>TRBJ1-6|TRBV7-9|many|-
TGTGCCAGCAGCTTATCTGATTCACCCCTCCACTTT
CASSLSDSPLHF
>TRBJ2-7|TRBV27|-|-
TGTGCCAGCAGTTTTAGGGGCCGGGGGAACGAGCAGTACTTC
CASSFRGRGNEQYF
>TRBJ2-7|TRBV5-6|many|-
TGTGCCAGCACCTTGGCTGGGATTGGACTTTACGAGCAGTACTTC
CASTLAGIGLYEQYF
>TRBJ1-1|TRBV13|-|-
TGTGCCAGCAGCTTAGGCCAGGGAGCTTTCTTT
CASSLGQGAFF
>TRBJ2-3|TRBV6-5|-|-
TGTGCCAGCAGCTTAGCCTTGGGAGATACGCAGTATTTT
CASSLALGDTQYF